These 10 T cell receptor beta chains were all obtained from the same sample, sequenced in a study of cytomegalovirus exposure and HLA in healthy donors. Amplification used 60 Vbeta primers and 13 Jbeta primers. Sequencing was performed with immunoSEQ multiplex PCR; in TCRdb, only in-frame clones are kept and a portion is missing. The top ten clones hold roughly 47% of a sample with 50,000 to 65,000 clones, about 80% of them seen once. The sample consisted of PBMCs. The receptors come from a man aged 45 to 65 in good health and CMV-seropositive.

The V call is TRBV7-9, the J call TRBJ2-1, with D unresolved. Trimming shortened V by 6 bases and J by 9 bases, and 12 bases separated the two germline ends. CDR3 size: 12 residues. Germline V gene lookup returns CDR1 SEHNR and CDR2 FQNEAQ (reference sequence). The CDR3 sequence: CASRPSSGEQFF. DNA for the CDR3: TGTGCCAGCAGACCGTCGTCGGGTGAGCAGTTCTTC.

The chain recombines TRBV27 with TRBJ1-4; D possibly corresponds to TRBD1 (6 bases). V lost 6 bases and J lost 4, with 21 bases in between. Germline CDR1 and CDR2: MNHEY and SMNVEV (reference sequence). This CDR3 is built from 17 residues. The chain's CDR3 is CASSLRTGAGVNEKLFF. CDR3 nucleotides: TGTGCCAGCAGCCTACGGACCGGGGCAGGGGTTAATGAAAAACTGTTTTTT.

Here the CDR3 reads CASSPGGGGYTDTQYF. The CDR3 DNA sequence: TGCGCCAGCAGCCCGGGGGGCGGGGGGTACACAGATACGCAGTATTTT. The chain combines TRBV5-1 with TRBJ2-3; 8 positions agree with TRBD2. The trim removed 4 bases at V and 2 bases at J, leaving 9 bases unmatched. This CDR3 spans 16 amino acids. The germline CDR1 and CDR2 sequences are SGHRS and YFSETQ.

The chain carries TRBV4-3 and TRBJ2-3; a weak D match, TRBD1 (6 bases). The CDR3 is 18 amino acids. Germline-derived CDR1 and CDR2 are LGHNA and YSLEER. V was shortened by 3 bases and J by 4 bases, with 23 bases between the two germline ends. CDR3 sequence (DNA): TGCGCCAGCAGCCAGAAACGGCAGAGTTACAGGGAGTCAGATACGCAGTATTTT. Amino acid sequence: CASSQKRQSYRESDTQYF.

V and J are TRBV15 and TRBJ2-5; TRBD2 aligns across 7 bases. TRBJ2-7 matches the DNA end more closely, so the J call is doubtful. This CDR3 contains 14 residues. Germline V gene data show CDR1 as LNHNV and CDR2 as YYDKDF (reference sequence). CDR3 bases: TGTGCCACCAGCAGAGGGGGCGGGAGCGGCGAGCAGTACTTC. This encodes CATSRGGGSGEQYF.

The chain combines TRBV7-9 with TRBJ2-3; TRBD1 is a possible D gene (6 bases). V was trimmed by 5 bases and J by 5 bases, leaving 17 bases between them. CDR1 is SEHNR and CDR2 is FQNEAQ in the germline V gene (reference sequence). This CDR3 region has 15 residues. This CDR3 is CASSPGTNNRDTQYF. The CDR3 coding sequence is TGTGCCAGCAGCCCTGGGACAAACAACAGAGATACGCAGTATTTT. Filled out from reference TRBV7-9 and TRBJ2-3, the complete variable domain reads DTGVSQNPRHKITKRGQNVTFRCDPISEHNRLYWYRQTLGQGPEFLTYFQNEAQLEKSRLLSDRFSAERPKGSFSTLEIQRTEQGDSAMYLCASSPGTNNRDTQYFGPGTRLTVL.

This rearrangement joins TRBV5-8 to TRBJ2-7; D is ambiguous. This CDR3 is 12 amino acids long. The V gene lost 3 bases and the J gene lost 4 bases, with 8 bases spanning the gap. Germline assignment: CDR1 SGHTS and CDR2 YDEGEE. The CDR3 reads CASSSASYEQYF. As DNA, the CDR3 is TGTGCCAGCAGCTCAGCGAGTTACGAGCAGTACTTC.

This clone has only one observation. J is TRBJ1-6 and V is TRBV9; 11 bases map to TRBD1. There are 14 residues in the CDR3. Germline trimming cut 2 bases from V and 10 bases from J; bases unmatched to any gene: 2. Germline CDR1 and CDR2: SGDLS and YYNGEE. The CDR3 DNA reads TGTGCCAGCAGCGTGGGACAGGGGGACTCACCCCTCCACTTT. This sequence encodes CASSVGQGDSPLHF.

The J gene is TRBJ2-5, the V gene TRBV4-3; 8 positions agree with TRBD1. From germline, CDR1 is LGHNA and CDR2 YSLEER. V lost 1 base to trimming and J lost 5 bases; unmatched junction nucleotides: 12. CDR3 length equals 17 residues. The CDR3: CASSQGVSQGARETQYF. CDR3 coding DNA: TGCGCCAGCAGCCAAGGGGTTTCTCAGGGGGCGCGGGAGACCCAGTACTTC.

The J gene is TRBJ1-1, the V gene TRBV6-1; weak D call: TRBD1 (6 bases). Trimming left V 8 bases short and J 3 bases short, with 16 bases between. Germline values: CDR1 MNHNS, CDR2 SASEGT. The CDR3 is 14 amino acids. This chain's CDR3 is CASRPRGAHTEAFF. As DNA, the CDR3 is TGTGCCAGCCGTCCTCGGGGGGCACACACTGAAGCTTTCTTT.